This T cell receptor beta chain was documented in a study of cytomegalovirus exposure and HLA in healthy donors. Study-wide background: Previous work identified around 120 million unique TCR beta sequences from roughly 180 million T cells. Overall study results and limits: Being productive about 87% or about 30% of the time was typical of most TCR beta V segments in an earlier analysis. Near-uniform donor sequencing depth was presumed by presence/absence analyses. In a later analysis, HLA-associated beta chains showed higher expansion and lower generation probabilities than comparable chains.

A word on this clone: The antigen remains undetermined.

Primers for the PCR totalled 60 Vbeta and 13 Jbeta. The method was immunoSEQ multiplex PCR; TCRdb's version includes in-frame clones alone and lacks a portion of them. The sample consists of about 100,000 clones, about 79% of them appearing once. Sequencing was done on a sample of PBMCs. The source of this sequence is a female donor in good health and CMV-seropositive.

The CDR3 here is CATSRHWTGPPYEQYF. The DNA of the CDR3 is TGTGCCACCAGCAGACATTGGACAGGGCCGCCCTACGAGCAGTACTTC. The chain combines TRBV15 with TRBJ2-7; 8 bases are a match to TRBD1. The CDR3 has 16 amino acids. The V and J ends lost 2 bases and 2 bases, in that order; junction bases with no gene match: 8. Germline loops: CDR1 LNHNV, CDR2 YYDKDF (reference sequence).